Reported below is one T cell receptor (beta chain). Its antigen is unknown. The junction does not match germline at one end; this may be a read error. The size of this beta chain means little, since it is a stray read in a library made for alpha chains. Every TCR cDNA molecule bore its own unique molecular identifier. TCRdb reprocessed the 5' RACE reads via MiXCR and lists one record per CDR3 protein. The sample carries approximately 7,100 distinct CDR3 sequences, around 13% recorded once. These data are taken from a study of spatial heterogeneity in lung cancer. Study overall: Tumor-region TCR transcript counts correlated strongly with a T cell module score from matched bulk RNA-seq. Findings and limits, study-wide: The study found that expanded intratumoral alpha and beta TCR counts tracked tumor mutation counts.

Sample time point: sample taken at primary tumor resection. Sequencing covered unsorted whole RNA taken from tumor, nontumor lung or frozen PBMC. Per the germline V gene, CDR1 is SGDLS and CDR2 is YYNGEE. CDR3 length: 14 amino acids. The gene calls are TRBV9 and TRBJ2-2; D uncertain. The receptor comes from a male donor with early-stage non-small cell lung cancer. Material: lung tumor tissue, obtained at surgery. This CDR3 reads CSSSVGPNTGELFF. The DNA of the CDR3 is TGTTCCAGCAGCGTAGGCCCGAACACCGGGGAGCTGTTTTTT.